This entry describes one TCR beta chain. The antigen it recognizes is unknown. Per-base quality was not reported, and no clone a single base away is much larger than it. Using the deep immunoSEQ assay, multiplex PCR amplified TCR CDR3 regions from genomic DNA. Genomic DNA extracted from each cell subset was distributed evenly over all wells of several immunoSEQ 96-well plates, and each plate served as one replicate. For sorted subsets, roughly 200 ng of genomic DNA, equivalent to roughly 30,000 T cell genomes, went into each replicate PCR. Purified libraries were quantified with a Qubit 3.0 fluorometer, sized on a Bioanalyzer 2100, and re-quantified with the KAPA Library Quantification kit. Every immunoSEQ 96-well plate was sequenced on a separate single-read 150-cycle Illumina NextSeq 550 flow cell. Processing in the source paper ran as follows. Because the immunoSEQ output included only junctional sequences and no quality scores, the filtering could not be the same as the filtering used for full-length reads. Sequences were annotated with PyIR, a Python wrapper for IgBLAST v1.9, and V/J genes and CDR3 were assigned using IMGT germline references. Reads were removed for weak V/J assignments (E-value above 1e-6), missing CDR3, stop codons, out-of-frame junctions, or ambiguous translated residues. V3J clonotypes were defined as sequences sharing the same inferred V gene, J gene, and CDR3 amino acid sequence. Percentage overlap between repertoires was calculated by dividing the number of shared unique clonotypes by the size of the smaller repertoire. RTK rarefaction, the Chao1 estimator, and Recon v2.1 estimates of unobserved clonotypes were used to assess repertoire richness. For all TCRbeta clonotypes obtained by the gDNA method from a few donors, generation probabilities were computed with OLGA. In TCRdb, the immuneACCESS table is reduced to in-frame sequences with V and J assigned. These tables do not hold every clone; where another copy was compared, an unresolved V gene accounts for under half, and the others remain unexplained. V and J calls plus clone size are reproduced from that table; the DNA served to infer D and trimming. Recorded for this sample are roughly 2 million clones; under 97% of them occurred a single time. The ten largest clones capture around 0.13% of the sample.

The CDR3 sequence holds 13 residues, the cysteine and phenylalanine included. Only the CDR3 DNA is retained, 39 bases long and in frame from the first base. Between the V and J ends, shortened by 10 bases and 2 bases respectively, the junction contains 14 bases. From the germline V gene, CDR1 is MNHNS and CDR2 is SASEGT. This sample is drawn from a study of shared clonotypes between healthy human individuals (dated by TCRdb to 2020 to 2021). About the full investigation: Two women and three men aged 18 to 49 years were included in the cohort. Per donor, three plates each were used for CD4 naive and CD4 memory, two for CD8 naive, and one for CD8 memory. The study deeply sequenced blood TCR repertoires of several healthy adults to estimate repertoire size and the extent of clonotype sharing between individuals. To increase sequencing depth and limit assay-specific biases, different laboratories used diverse techniques to prepare libraries and sequence TCR repertoires. Between about 0.94 and 10 billion PBMCs per donor were obtained by leukapheresis. Overall results and qualifications from the work: Pairwise subsampling led to the expectation that sequencing depth would affect the degree of clonotype sharing among donors. Even with the large sequencing depth, rarefaction of the sorted-subset datasets indicated that sequencing was incomplete. The genetic and exposure-history diversity represented was limited by the small number of donors. About 5% of naive CD4, 3.5% of naive CD8, 2.3% of memory CD4, and approximately 0.4% of memory CD8 clonotypes were shared across a few donors. Sampling was limited to blood, and TCR repertoires in tissue likely differ from TCR repertoires in blood. Larger estimated clonotype richness was generally found for naive subsets than for memory subsets. Compared with non-shared clonotypes, the clonotypes found in all four sorted-subset donors had higher generation probabilities.

Donors were healthy HIV-negative adults with no recently reported acute infections or vaccinations. Only Caucasian adults living in Nashville, Tennessee, USA were represented among the donors. Magnetic negative selection was used to enrich CD4+ T cells, after which naive cells were positively selected on CD45RA and the negative fraction became the memory subset. Blood was collected by leukapheresis, and PBMCs were isolated by Ficoll-Histopaque density gradient centrifugation and then cryopreserved in liquid nitrogen vapor phase. Purity and quantity of every magnetically sorted T cell population were checked by analytical flow cytometry. From each sorted fraction, genomic DNA was isolated and quantified by UV absorbance on a Nanodrop 2000c.

The sequenced sample consisted of naive CD4+ T cells sorted from blood. Interpreted using the paper, the cell subset or site label stands for: CD45RA+ positively selected. The sequence was collected from a man between 18 and 29 years old in good health. The chain couples TRBV6-1 to TRBJ1-2; no D gene is confidently identified. The bases read TGTGCCACAAAGTGGCCCAACAACTATGGCTACACCTTC. Its protein is CATKWPNNYGYTF.